Many counts were recorded for the clone carrying this TCR beta chain. Antigen unknown. The entry originates in a study of T cells after yellow fever vaccination. The study, taken as a whole, reports: FACS-sorted repertoires could contain abundant clonotypes contaminating from the bulk population.

By 5'RACE template switching, TCR cDNA was produced, with a universal primer site and UMIs added in the process. TCRdb called the 5' RACE reads again in MiXCR, with one record for every CDR3 protein. The sample shows over 250,000 distinct CDR3 sequences, about 5.2% of them seen only once. This CDR3 is built from 14 residues. The ends lost 3 bases at V and 4 bases at J; junction bases unmatched: 4. Germline V CDR1 and CDR2: SGHRS, YFSETQ. The sequencing here drew on CD4+ T cells sorted from PBMCs, taken on the day of the yellow fever booster vaccination. The rearrangement uses TRBV5-1 and TRBJ2-5, with 9 positions matching TRBD1. The receptor comes from a man between 18 and 35 years old who received the YFV17D yellow fever vaccine. CDR3 in amino acids: CASSWGQGIETQYF. The CDR3 DNA is TGCGCCAGCAGCTGGGGACAGGGTATAGAGACCCAGTACTTC.